One and the same sample provided the 25 T cell receptor beta chains below, sequenced in a study of identical twins (dated by TCRdb to about 2016). The library was produced with 5' RACE. The sample was run on an Illumina HiSeq 2000. TCRdb trimmed public reads at Q25 via fastp, called clones via MiXCR and kept in-frame beta chains. Duplicate CDR3 protein sequences are folded into a single record with the most common DNA and genes. The sample data list a few hundred thousand distinct CDR3 sequences, and 15% to 20% of these were observed just once. 9% to 15% of the sample is held by the ten biggest clonotypes. Sequencing was performed on naive T cells sorted from blood. The cell subset or site label, read with the paper, signifies: cells isolated with a human naive T-cell isolation kit. Receptors were obtained from a man aged 45-60 years in good health.

A word on this clonotype: No conserved phenylalanine or tryptophan is present at the end of the CDR3, so a read error is the likely explanation. This chain uses TRBV6-5 with TRBJ2-1; 7 bases are a match to TRBD2. Unmatched junction bases numbered 12, after V lost 4 bases and J lost 9 bases. Germline V gives CDR1 MNHEY, CDR2 SVGAGI. The CDR3 loop spans 15 amino acids. This CDR3 reads CASSFGRSSGGEQFL. The CDR3, as DNA: TGTGCCAGCAGTTTTGGAAGGTCCTCGGGGGGTGAGCAGTTCTTG.

The chain employs TRBV28 and TRBJ2-5; D is perhaps TRBD1 (5 bases). The CDR3 extends over 14 amino acids. V was clipped by 1 base and J by 0 bases, with 6 bases between them. Germline assignment: CDR1 MDHEN and CDR2 SYDVKM. DNA of the CDR3: TGTGCCAGCAGTTTATTGACAGACCAAGAGACCCAGTACTTC. Its protein is CASSLLTDQETQYF.

The J gene is TRBJ2-2, the V gene TRBV11-2; TRBD1 aligns across 8 bases. This CDR3 spans 13 amino acids. Germline assignment: CDR1 SGHAT and CDR2 FQNNGV. The trim removed 5 bases at V and 6 bases at J, leaving 2 bases unmatched. For the CDR3, the DNA is TGTGCCAGCAGCCAGACAGGGGCCGGGGAGCTGTTTTTT. It is translated as CASSQTGAGELFF. The full variable domain, rest sourced from reference TRBV11-2 and TRBJ2-2, is EAGVAQSPRYKIIEKRQSVAFWCNPISGHATLYWYQQILGQGPKLLIQFQNNGVVDDSQLPKDRFSAERLKGVDSTLKIQPAKLEDSAVYLCASSQTGAGELFFGEGSRLTVL.

This clonotype has just a few counts. This sequence joins TRBV20-1 and TRBJ2-7, with 12 bases fitting TRBD1. The ends lost 5 bases at V and 7 bases at J; junction bases unmatched: 6. CDR1 and CDR2 (germline): DFQATT, SNEGSKA (reference sequence). CDR3 length: 13 residues. CDR3 coding DNA: TGCAGTGCTGCGGGACAGGGGGCGCGGGAGCAGTACTTC. This gives the protein CSAAGQGAREQYF.

This chain joins TRBV29-1 and TRBJ2-6, with D perhaps TRBD1 (6 bases). CDR3 length: 13 amino acids. The V end was cut by 2 bases, the J end by 8 bases, with 10 bases between. Germline CDR1 is SQVTM and CDR2 is ANQGSEA. The CDR3 DNA is TGCAGCGTTGAATCCGGGACAACCAACGTCCTGACTTTC. Translation: CSVESGTTNVLTF.

A single count supports this clonotype. CDR3 loop: CASWFSSYGYTF. The CDR3 DNA sequence: TGTGCCAGCTGGTTCAGTTCCTATGGCTACACCTTC. The chain is built from TRBV28 and TRBJ1-2; no clear D. V lost 8 bases to trimming and J lost 4 bases, with 11 bases between them. The CDR3 totals 12 residues. Per germline, CDR1 MDHEN and CDR2 SYDVKM.

This clonotype was counted between two and nine times. This sequence joins TRBV6-6 and TRBJ2-3, with no clear D. CDR3 length equals 13 residues. Trimming left V 5 bases short and J 10 bases short, with 16 bases between. Germline assignment: CDR1 MNHNY and CDR2 SVGAGI (reference sequence). The CDR3 is CASSHQWIRPQYF. CDR3 in DNA: TGTGCCAGCAGTCATCAATGGATCCGACCGCAGTATTTT.

This clonotype was detected only a few times. The V and J genes are TRBV29-1 and TRBJ2-5; weak D call: TRBD2 (5 bases). CDR1 is SQVTM, CDR2 ANQGSEA, per germline. V lost 7 bases and J 3 bases, leaving 21 bases between the germline ends. This CDR3 has 15 residues. The CDR3: CSAKPGLAREETQYF. As DNA, the CDR3 is TGCAGCGCCAAACCCGGACTCGCAAGGGAAGAGACCCAGTACTTC. The entire variable domain, with the rest obtained from reference TRBV29-1 and TRBJ2-5, is as follows: SAVISQKPSRDICQRGTSLTIQCQVDSQVTMMFWYRQQPGQSLTLIATANQGSEATYESGFVIDKFPISRPNLTFSTLTVSNMSPEDSSIYLCSAKPGLAREETQYFGPGTRLLVL.

This clonotype was observed at least ten times. The chain employs TRBV24-1 and TRBJ2-5, with unresolved D. The V and J ends lost 1 base and 4 bases respectively, with 3 bases between them. CDR1 and CDR2 (germline): KGHDR, SFDVKD. The CDR3 has 12 amino acids. The CDR3 is CATSDLSETQYF. DNA of the CDR3: TGTGCCACCAGTGATTTATCAGAGACCCAGTACTTC.

This chain joins TRBV11-1 and TRBJ2-1; maybe TRBD2 (6 bases). CDR3 length equals 16 residues. V gave up 1 base and J gave up 8 bases, with 18 bases separating them. Germline V gene data show CDR1 as SGHAT and CDR2 as FQDESV (reference sequence). CDR3: CASSLGRYGGVDEQFF. The CDR3, as DNA: TGTGCCAGCAGCTTAGGCAGGTACGGAGGGGTCGATGAGCAGTTCTTC.

This clonotype was counted a few times. J is TRBJ2-5 and V is TRBV15; the D gene is possibly TRBD1 (5 bases). The V and J ends lost 5 bases and 5 bases respectively, with 18 bases between them. This CDR3 has 15 residues. Germline CDR1 and CDR2: LNHNV and YYDKDF (reference sequence). CDR3 amino acids: CATSVLSTDIETQYF. CDR3 coding DNA: TGTGCCACCAGCGTCCTGAGCACGGACATTGAGACCCAGTACTTC.

This clonotype was observed a handful of times. The gene calls are TRBV20-1 and TRBJ1-6; possible D gene TRBD1, 5 bases. V shed 0 bases and J shed 9 bases, with 12 bases lying between them. This CDR3 spans 14 amino acids. Germline assignment: CDR1 DFQATT and CDR2 SNEGSKA (reference sequence). The chain's CDR3 is CSARDQRGVSPLHF. As DNA, the CDR3 is TGCAGTGCTAGAGATCAGCGGGGGGTTTCACCCCTCCACTTT.

The chain combines TRBV28 with TRBJ1-1, with D unclear. CDR1 and CDR2 from the germline V gene are MDHEN and SYDVKM. This CDR3 contains 17 residues. Trimming took off 3 bases at V and 2 bases at J, with 19 bases between the two ends. The CDR3 DNA is TGTGCCAGCAGTTTCACAGTGGTGGGTTATGCAAACACTGAAGCTTTCTTT. Translated: CASSFTVVGYANTEAFF.

This clonotype came up once. Sequence at one end of the junction differs from germline and may be a read error. The chain carries TRBV20-1 and TRBJ1-6, with D perhaps matching TRBD1 (6 bases). The CDR3 loop spans 16 amino acids. Germline V gene data show CDR1 as DFQATT and CDR2 as SNEGSKA (reference sequence). CDR3 DNA sequence: TGCAGTGCTAGACCGACAGGACGGGCGAGGGTTTCATCCCTCCACTTT. As protein: CSARPTGRARVSSLHF.

The V and J genes are TRBV20-1 and TRBJ2-2, with D tentatively TRBD2 (6 bases). CDR1 and CDR2 (germline): DFQATT, SNEGSKA (reference sequence). The CDR3 contains 15 residues. The germline V and J ends were trimmed by 6 bases and 3 bases, with 17 bases remaining between them. The CDR3, as DNA: TGCAGTGCGGTTGCGGGGAACTATTACACCGGGGAGCTGTTTTTT. Its translation is CSAVAGNYYTGELFF.

This clonotype has just a few counts. This chain joins TRBV7-3 and TRBJ2-6; the D is unclear. This CDR3 has 15 residues. The V gene's germline CDR1 is SGHTA and CDR2 FQGTGA. The germline V and J ends were trimmed by 5 bases and 0 bases, with 8 bases remaining between them. The CDR3 protein is CASSLDFSGANVLTF. The CDR3 DNA reads TGTGCCAGCAGCCTGGATTTCTCTGGGGCCAACGTCCTGACTTTC.

This sequence joins TRBV7-8 and TRBJ1-5, with D perhaps TRBD1 (5 bases). The length of the CDR3 is 14 residues. V lost 5 bases to trimming and J lost 10 bases, with 18 bases between them. The germline CDR1 and CDR2 sequences are SGHVS and FQNEAQ. CDR3 residues: CASSPRGDRSPQHF. The DNA of the CDR3 is TGTGCCAGCAGCCCGAGGGGCGACCGGTCACCCCAGCATTTT. Together with reference TRBV7-8 and TRBJ1-5, the CDR3 gives the full variable domain: GAGVSQSPRYKVAKRGQDVALRCDPISGHVSLFWYQQALGQGPEFLTYFQNEAQLDKSGLPSDRFFAERPEGSVSTLKIQRTQQEDSAVYLCASSPRGDRSPQHFGDGTRLSIL.

This clonotype was recorded at least ten times. The chain uses TRBV5-6 and TRBJ2-4; TRBD1 aligns across 8 bases. J lost 0 bases, V lost 3 bases, and 5 bases had no gene match. The CDR3 sequence is 16 residues long. The germline V gene encodes CDR1 SGHDT and CDR2 YYEEEE. The CDR3 loop is CASSSQGALAKNIQYF. The DNA for the CDR3 is TGTGCCAGCAGCTCGCAGGGGGCACTAGCCAAAAACATTCAGTACTTC.

This chain joins TRBV6-5 and TRBJ2-2; D is unclear. This CDR3 spans 15 amino acids. Per the germline V gene, CDR1 is MNHEY and CDR2 is SVGAGI. V dropped 1 base and J dropped 1 base, with 7 bases sitting between them. The CDR3 sequence: CASSYWTRNTGELFF. CDR3 DNA: TGTGCCAGCAGTTACTGGACGAGGAACACCGGGGAGCTGTTTTTT.

The V call is TRBV5-5, the J call TRBJ1-4, with D hard to call. This CDR3 is 16 amino acids long. The germline CDR1 and CDR2 sequences are SGHKS and YYEKEE (reference sequence). Trimming shortened V by 3 bases and J by 4 bases, and 16 bases separated the two germline ends. CDR3 coding DNA: TGTGCCAGCAGCTATCCTTACAGCGGCCGTAATGAAAAACTGTTTTTT. Amino acids: CASSYPYSGRNEKLFF.

This clonotype came up a few times. This chain uses TRBV12-3 or TRBV12-4 with TRBJ2-2; D is perhaps TRBD1 or TRBD2 (6 bases each). The CDR3 totals 14 residues. Deletions cut 6 bases from V and 4 bases from J, with 12 bases between. The CDR3 bases are TGTGCCAGCAGGGAGGGGGGTCTCACCGGGGAGCTGTTTTTT. Translation gives CASREGGLTGELFF.

This chain connects TRBV25-1 to TRBJ2-5, with 7 bases that match TRBD1. This CDR3 spans 15 amino acids. Losses at the gene ends were 4 bases for V and 5 bases for J; bases not matched to a gene: 10. Germline loops: CDR1 MGHDK, CDR2 SYGVNS. DNA of the CDR3: TGTGCCAGCAGTGCCGACAGGGTGGTTTGGGAGACCCAGTACTTC. Encoded protein: CASSADRVVWETQYF.

This chain links TRBV4-1 with TRBJ1-5; D gene unclear. The CDR3 sequence is 14 residues long. V dropped 0 bases and J dropped 4 bases, with 7 bases sitting between them. Germline V lookup: CDR1 MGHRA, CDR2 YSYEKL. The CDR3: CASSQDGGNQPQHF. CDR3 sequence (DNA): TGCGCCAGCAGCCAAGATGGAGGTAATCAGCCCCAGCATTTT.

This chain connects TRBV28 to TRBJ1-2, with D maybe TRBD1 (5 bases). The V and J ends lost 10 bases and 3 bases respectively, with 18 bases between them. The V gene's germline CDR1 is MDHEN and CDR2 SYDVKM. This CDR3 has 14 amino acids. The CDR3 sequence: CATGRGQAHYGYTF. The CDR3 DNA reads as TGTGCCACAGGGAGAGGGCAGGCCCACTATGGCTACACCTTC.

The DNA of the CDR3 is TGTGCCAGTAGTACCTTGACAACAATCTCCTACAATGAGCAGTTCTTC. Translating it yields CASSTLTTISYNEQFF. The chain joins TRBV19 to TRBJ2-1; D call uncertain. V was shortened by 4 bases and J by 0 bases, with 13 bases between the two germline ends. The CDR3 totals 16 residues. Germline values: CDR1 LNHDA, CDR2 SQIVND (reference sequence).